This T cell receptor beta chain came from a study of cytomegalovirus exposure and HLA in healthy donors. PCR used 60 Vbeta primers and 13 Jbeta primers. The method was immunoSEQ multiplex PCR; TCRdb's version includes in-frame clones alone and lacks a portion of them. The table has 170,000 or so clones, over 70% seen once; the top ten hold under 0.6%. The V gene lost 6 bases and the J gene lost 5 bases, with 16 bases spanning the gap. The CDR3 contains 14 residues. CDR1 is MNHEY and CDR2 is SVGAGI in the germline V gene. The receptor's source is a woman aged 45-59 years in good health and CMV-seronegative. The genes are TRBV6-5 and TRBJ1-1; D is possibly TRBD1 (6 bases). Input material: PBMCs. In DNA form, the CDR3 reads TGTGCCAGCAGCCCACACAGGGTGGGGACTGAAGCTTTCTTT. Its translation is CASSPHRVGTEAFF.